Below are 30 T cell receptor beta chains sequenced from a single sample in a study of OX40 agonist ivuxolimab in advanced cancers. Assay used: immunoSEQ multiplex PCR; TCRdb lists only in-frame clones, some missing. The sample includes some 45,000 clones, about 86% seen only once; the top ten take 14% to 15%. Material: CD4+ or CD8+ T cells sorted from blood, obtained in a trial of the OX40 agonist ivuxolimab. The receptor source for this set is an adult with an advanced solid tumor such as melanoma, head and neck, liver or kidney cancer.

In this sample, this clone turned up once. Since no conserved phenylalanine or tryptophan closes the CDR3, a read error is the likely cause. The J gene is TRBJ2-7, the V gene TRBV5-1; TRBD1 is a possible D gene (5 bases). Trimming left V 0 bases short and J 3 bases short, with 10 bases between. This CDR3 has 14 amino acids. Germline V CDR1 and CDR2: SGHRS, YFSETQ. As DNA, the CDR3 is TGCGCCAGCAGCTTGGCCGGAGACAGCTACGAGCAGTACCTC. Translating gives CASSLAGDSYEQYL.

CDR3 sequence reads: CASSPDRQETQYF. As DNA, the CDR3 is TGTGCCAGCAGCCCGGACAGACAAGAGACCCAGTACTTC. The chain has TRBV7-6 and TRBJ2-5, with a weak D call TRBD1 (6 bases). Trimming shortened V by 5 bases and J by 2 bases, and 9 bases separated the two germline ends. The CDR3 is 13 residues long. CDR1 is SGHVS, CDR2 FNYEAQ, per germline.

The chain has TRBV7-6 and TRBJ2-1; D possibly corresponds to TRBD1 (6 bases). Germline V CDR1 and CDR2: SGHVS, FNYEAQ. The V and J ends lost 4 bases and 2 bases respectively, with 9 bases between them. The CDR3 sequence is 14 residues long. In DNA, the CDR3 is TGTGCCAGCAGCTCCAGGGGCACCTACAATGAGCAGTTCTTC. It yields the protein CASSSRGTYNEQFF.

This chain connects TRBV11-2 to TRBJ1-5; D perhaps matches TRBD1 (5 bases). Germline assignment: CDR1 SGHAT and CDR2 FQNNGV. V was pared by 1 base and J by 0 bases, with 16 bases between. The CDR3 runs 18 residues. The CDR3 sequence is CASSLGRGTPYSNQPQHF. CDR3 DNA sequence: TGTGCCAGCAGCTTAGGTAGGGGAACCCCTTATAGCAATCAGCCCCAGCATTTT. Looking up the rest from reference TRBV11-2 and TRBJ1-5 gives the full variable domain: EAGVAQSPRYKIIEKRQSVAFWCNPISGHATLYWYQQILGQGPKLLIQFQNNGVVDDSQLPKDRFSAERLKGVDSTLKIQPAKLEDSAVYLCASSLGRGTPYSNQPQHFGDGTRLSIL.

J is TRBJ1-5 and V is TRBV19, with D possibly TRBD1 on 5 matching bases. The CDR3 consists of 13 residues. Germline CDR1 reads LNHDA; CDR2 reads SQIVND (reference sequence). The V end lost 4 bases, the J end lost 4 bases, and 8 bases lay between the germline ends. DNA of the CDR3: TGTGCCAGTAGTACGGGACCAAATCAGCCCCAGCATTTT. It translates to CASSTGPNQPQHF.

The chain carries TRBV7-8 and TRBJ1-2, with D tentatively TRBD1 (5 bases). V shed 3 bases and J shed 2 bases, with 7 bases lying between them. The CDR3 spans 13 residues. The germline V gene encodes CDR1 SGHVS and CDR2 FQNEAQ. The CDR3 loop is CASSFRQNYGYTF. In DNA form, the CDR3 reads TGTGCCAGCAGCTTTCGACAGAACTATGGCTACACCTTC.

This clone appeared a few times. This chain joins TRBV11-2 and TRBJ2-1, with 10 bases matching TRBD2. Unmatched junction bases numbered 7, after V lost 6 bases and J lost 5 bases. CDR1 SGHAT and CDR2 FQNNGV come from the germline V gene. This CDR3 region has 15 residues. The CDR3 loop reads CASRSLAGVHNEQFF. DNA for the CDR3: TGTGCCAGCAGATCCCTAGCGGGAGTCCACAATGAGCAGTTCTTC.

This clone was detected once. This chain links TRBV4-3 with TRBJ2-5, with 7 bases aligning to TRBD2. Germline assignment: CDR1 LGHNA and CDR2 YSLEER. V gave up 0 bases and J gave up 7 bases; unmatched junction bases: 11. This CDR3 region has 16 residues. CDR3 loop: CASSQDASGWGGTQYF. Written as DNA, the CDR3 is TGCGCCAGCAGCCAAGATGCCAGCGGGTGGGGGGGGACCCAGTACTTC.

The chain combines TRBV27 with TRBJ2-7, with 10 bases aligning to TRBD2. With V trimmed by 4 bases and J by 7 bases, 10 bases remained unmatched. The CDR3 length is 15 residues. Germline CDR1 is MNHEY and CDR2 is SMNVEV (reference sequence). The CDR3 DNA reads TGTGCCAGCAGTTCACAGCCTAGCGGGAGTGAAGAGCAGTACTTC. It codes for CASSSQPSGSEEQYF.

The genes are TRBV4-2 and TRBJ1-2; 8 bases fit TRBD1. Germline V gives CDR1 LGHNA, CDR2 YNFKEQ. This CDR3 contains 14 residues. J was trimmed by 4 bases and V by 5 bases; bases with no gene match: 6. CDR3 bases: TGTGCCAGCAGCAACCTGGACAGGGTCTATGGCTACACCTTC. Translated: CASSNLDRVYGYTF.

This chain connects TRBV11-3 to TRBJ2-1, with 8 bases aligning to TRBD2. CDR3 length equals 17 residues. Germline V gene sequence: CDR1 SGHNT, CDR2 YENEEA. Trimming at V came to 4 bases and at J to 3 bases, leaving 11 bases not matched to a gene. CDR3 in amino acids: CASSSPLTGGSYNEQFF. CDR3 nucleotides: TGTGCCAGCAGCTCACCTTTGACGGGGGGGAGCTACAATGAGCAGTTCTTC.

The chain employs TRBV28 and TRBJ2-5; weak D call: TRBD1 (5 bases). CDR3 length: 15 residues. In germline, CDR1 is MDHEN, CDR2 SYDVKM. V dropped 5 bases and J dropped 2 bases, with 15 bases sitting between them. The CDR3 coding sequence is TGTGCCAGCAGTCAAAGGGTGACAGTTCAAGAGACCCAGTACTTC. The encoded protein is CASSQRVTVQETQYF.

The chain employs TRBV7-6 and TRBJ2-6; 9 nucleotides line up with TRBD2. Germline lookup yields CDR1 SGHVS and CDR2 FNYEAQ. The V and J ends lost 6 bases and 0 bases, in that order; junction bases with no gene match: 9. The CDR3 runs 18 residues. CDR3 sequence: CASSHTSGLNSGANVLTF. In DNA, the CDR3 is TGTGCCAGCAGTCACACTAGCGGGCTGAACTCTGGGGCCAACGTCCTGACTTTC. Using reference TRBV7-6 and TRBJ2-6 for the parts outside the CDR3, the full variable domain is GAGVSQSPRYKVTKRGQDVALRCDPISGHVSLYWYRQALGQGPEFLTYFNYEAQQDKSGLPNDRFSAERPEGSISTLTIQRTEQRDSAMYRCASSHTSGLNSGANVLTFGAGSRLTVL.

This chain joins TRBV7-9 and TRBJ1-1; 10 positions match TRBD1. The V gene's germline CDR1 is SEHNR and CDR2 FQNEAQ (reference sequence). V lost 5 bases to trimming and J lost 4 bases; unmatched junction nucleotides: 13. The CDR3 length is 17 residues. CDR3 DNA: TGTGCCAGCAGCCACCCGGGACAGGGGCCTCGAGCCACTGAAGCTTTCTTT. Protein sequence: CASSHPGQGPRATEAFF. Full variable domain (remainder filled in from reference TRBV7-9 and TRBJ1-1): DTGVSQNPRHKITKRGQNVTFRCDPISEHNRLYWYRQTLGQGPEFLTYFQNEAQLEKSRLLSDRFSAERPKGSFSTLEIQRTEQGDSAMYLCASSHPGQGPRATEAFFGQGTRLTVV.

The rearrangement links TRBV6-6 to TRBJ2-2, with D uncertain. Germline lookup yields CDR1 MNHNY and CDR2 SVGAGI (reference sequence). Trimming took off 5 bases at V and 5 bases at J, with 6 bases between the two ends. The CDR3 is 12 amino acids. DNA of the CDR3: TGTGCCAGCAGTCCTTATACCGGGGAGCTGTTTTTT. It encodes CASSPYTGELFF.

J is TRBJ2-3 and V is TRBV12-5; D possibly corresponds to TRBD2 (7 bases). This CDR3 region has 15 residues. The germline V and J ends were trimmed by 4 bases and 5 bases, with 16 bases remaining between them. Germline V gene data show CDR1 as LGHNT and CDR2 as FRNRAP. CDR3 sequence: CASGSLGGLEDTQYF. CDR3 sequence (DNA): TGTGCTAGTGGTTCCCTCGGGGGGCTTGAAGATACGCAGTATTTT.

V and J are TRBV9 and TRBJ2-7, with TRBD2 matching over 8 bases. The V and J ends lost 3 bases and 4 bases, in that order; junction bases with no gene match: 3. CDR3 size: 13 residues. Looked up from germline, CDR1 is SGDLS and CDR2 is YYNGEE. The CDR3 is CASSGAGEYEQYF. CDR3 bases: TGTGCCAGCAGCGGAGCGGGAGAATACGAGCAGTACTTC.

The J gene is TRBJ1-2, the V gene TRBV4-1; D is unresolved. The V gene lost 4 bases and the J gene lost 10 bases, with 19 bases spanning the gap. This CDR3 contains 14 residues. CDR1 and CDR2 (germline): MGHRA, YSYEKL. The CDR3 DNA reads TGCGCCAGCAGCCCATACCTCGGACGGAGCGACTACACCTTC. It encodes CASSPYLGRSDYTF.

The chain links TRBV6-5 to TRBJ2-7; D unresolved. Germline values: CDR1 MNHEY, CDR2 SVGAGI. V lost 5 bases and J lost 0, with 14 bases in between. This CDR3 spans 15 amino acids. CDR3 amino acids: CASSPTLTSSYEQYF. The CDR3 DNA follows: TGTGCCAGCAGTCCAACCCTCACGAGCTCCTACGAGCAGTACTTC.

V usage is TRBV29-1 and J usage is TRBJ2-7, with D unclear. Germline V gene lookup returns CDR1 SQVTM and CDR2 ANQGSEA. The germline V and J ends were trimmed by 0 bases and 5 bases, with 17 bases remaining between them. The CDR3 runs to 15 residues. CDR3 region: CSVEDRGIGTHEQYF. Written as DNA, the CDR3 is TGCAGCGTTGAAGATCGTGGGATTGGAACCCACGAGCAGTACTTC.

This clone was detected once. The V call is TRBV28, the J call TRBJ2-4, with D perhaps TRBD2 (5 bases). V gave up 7 bases and J gave up 0 bases, with 19 bases separating them. This CDR3 region has 17 residues. CDR1 MDHEN and CDR2 SYDVKM come from the germline V gene. The CDR3 spells CASTSTELLVAKNIQYF. The CDR3 nucleotides read TGTGCCAGCACCAGCACTGAATTACTAGTAGCCAAAAACATTCAGTACTTC.

The chain couples TRBV6-1 to TRBJ2-1; 7 nucleotides line up with TRBD2. The length of the CDR3 is 14 residues. Germline-derived CDR1 and CDR2 are MNHNS and SASEGT. The J segment lost 4 bases and the V segment lost 2 bases, leaving 2 bases of the junction unmatched. The CDR3 DNA reads as TGTGCCAGCAGTGAAATGGGACTATACAATGAGCAGTTCTTC. This encodes CASSEMGLYNEQFF.

The chain recombines TRBV28 with TRBJ2-1, with 11 bases that match TRBD2. V lost 5 bases to trimming and J lost 8 bases; unmatched junction nucleotides: 17. Per the germline V gene, CDR1 is MDHEN and CDR2 is SYDVKM. The CDR3 has 18 amino acids. The CDR3 loop reads CASSIRALAGGPRDEQFF. The CDR3 DNA is TGTGCCAGCAGTATCAGGGCTCTAGCGGGAGGCCCTAGAGATGAGCAGTTCTTC.

The chain uses TRBV19 and TRBJ2-1, with TRBD2 matching over 7 bases. The CDR3 covers 14 residues. The V and J ends lost 5 bases and 6 bases, in that order; junction bases with no gene match: 7. CDR1 is LNHDA, CDR2 SQIVND, per germline (reference sequence). CDR3 amino acids: CASSGGGVSNEQFF. The CDR3 DNA follows: TGTGCCAGTAGTGGGGGGGGAGTGAGCAATGAGCAGTTCTTC. Together with reference TRBV19 and TRBJ2-1, the CDR3 gives the full variable domain: DGGITQSPKYLFRKEGQNVTLSCEQNLNHDAMYWYRQDPGQGLRLIYYSQIVNDFQKGDIAEGYSVSREKKESFPLTVTSAQKNPTAFYLCASSGGGVSNEQFFGPGTRLTVL.

This clone was seen a single time. The J gene is TRBJ1-1, the V gene TRBV2; 9 nucleotides agree with TRBD1. Trimming took 4 bases from V and 4 from J; bases not matched to a gene: 4. Germline V gene lookup returns CDR1 SNHLY and CDR2 FYNNEI. The CDR3 spans 14 residues. CDR3 coding DNA: TGTGCCAGCAGTGTGGGACAGGGTTTCACTGAAGCTTTCTTT. Translated, it gives CASSVGQGFTEAFF.

CDR3 sequence: CASSPQVGFDEQYV. CDR3 bases: TGCGCCAGCAGCCCCCAGGTGGGTTTTGACGAGCAGTACGTC. The J gene is TRBJ2-7, the V gene TRBV4-1; no firm D call. V was trimmed by 4 bases and J by 5 bases, leaving 15 bases between them. This CDR3 has 14 amino acids. The V gene's germline CDR1 is MGHRA and CDR2 YSYEKL.

The chain employs TRBV15 and TRBJ2-1; the match to TRBD2 covers 8 bases. This CDR3 spans 16 amino acids. Per germline, CDR1 LNHNV and CDR2 YYDKDF (reference sequence). V lost 5 bases, J lost 0 bases, and 6 bases stayed unmatched. The DNA of the CDR3 is TGTGCCACCAGCGGATCCGGGGGGGGCTCCTACAATGAGCAGTTCTTC. Its translation: CATSGSGGGSYNEQFF.

This clone was recorded once. V usage is TRBV27 and J usage is TRBJ1-1; D uncertain. The CDR3 contains 14 residues. From germline, CDR1 is MNHEY and CDR2 SMNVEV (reference sequence). V dropped 10 bases and J dropped 0 bases, with 15 bases sitting between them. In DNA form, the CDR3 reads TGTGCCACGAAGGAAGGACCGTTGAACACTGAAGCTTTCTTT. This codes for CATKEGPLNTEAFF.

J is TRBJ2-7 and V is TRBV19, with D possibly called TRBD1 or TRBD2 (5 bases each). Trimming removed 5 bases from V and 2 bases from J, with 13 bases in between. The germline gives CDR1 LNHDA, CDR2 SQIVND (reference sequence). This CDR3 has 14 amino acids. This CDR3 is CASSRRDGTYEQYF. CDR3 coding DNA: TGTGCCAGTAGTCGACGGGACGGTACCTACGAGCAGTACTTC.

This clone was seen a few times. The J gene is TRBJ2-1, the V gene TRBV28; weak D call: TRBD1 (6 bases). Looked up from germline, CDR1 is MDHEN and CDR2 is SYDVKM. The V and J ends lost 5 bases and 7 bases respectively, with 15 bases between them. The CDR3 runs to 14 residues. The CDR3 is CASSLIQGVNEQFF. The CDR3 bases are TGTGCCAGCAGTCTAATACAGGGTGTGAATGAGCAGTTCTTC. Using reference TRBV28 and TRBJ2-1 for the parts outside the CDR3, the full variable domain is DVKVTQSSRYLVKRTGEKVFLECVQDMDHENMFWYRQDPGLGLRLIYFSYDVKMKEKGDIPEGYSVSREKKERFSLILESASTNQTSMYLCASSLIQGVNEQFFGPGTRLTVL.